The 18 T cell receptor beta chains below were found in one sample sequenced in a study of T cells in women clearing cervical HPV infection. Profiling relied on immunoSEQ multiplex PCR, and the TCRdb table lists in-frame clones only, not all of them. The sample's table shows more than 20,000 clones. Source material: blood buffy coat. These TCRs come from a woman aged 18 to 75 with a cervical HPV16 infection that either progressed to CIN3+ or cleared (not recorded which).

CDR3 DNA, as far as it was read: TGTGCCAGCAGCCTCGGACAGAGCTCCTACAATGAG. Amino acid sequence: CASSLGQSSYNE. The entire CDR3 protein reads CASSLGQSSYNEQFF. The rearrangement uses TRBV11-3 and TRBJ2-1, with D tentatively TRBD1 (6 bases). The read ends 3 residues before the CDR3 terminus; that terminus is restored from the germline J gene. The germline V gene encodes CDR1 SGHNT and CDR2 YENEEA. This CDR3 comprises 15 residues. Trimming took 5 bases from V and 0 from J, leaving 11 bases between them.

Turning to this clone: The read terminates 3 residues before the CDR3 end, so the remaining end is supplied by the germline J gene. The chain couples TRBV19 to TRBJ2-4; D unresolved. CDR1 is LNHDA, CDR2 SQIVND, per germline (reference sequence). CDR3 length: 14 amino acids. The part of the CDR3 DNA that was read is TGTGCCAGTAGTACGGAAATAGCTAACTATGGT. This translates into CASSTEIANYG. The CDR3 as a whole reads CASSTEIANYGQYF.

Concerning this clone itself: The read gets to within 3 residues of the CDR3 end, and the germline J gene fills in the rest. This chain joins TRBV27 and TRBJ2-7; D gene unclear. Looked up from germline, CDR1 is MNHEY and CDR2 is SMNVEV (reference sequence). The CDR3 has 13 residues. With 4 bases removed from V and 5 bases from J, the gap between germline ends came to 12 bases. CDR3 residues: CASSSYRINEQYF. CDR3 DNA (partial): TGTGCCAGCAGTTCGTACAGAATCAACGAG.

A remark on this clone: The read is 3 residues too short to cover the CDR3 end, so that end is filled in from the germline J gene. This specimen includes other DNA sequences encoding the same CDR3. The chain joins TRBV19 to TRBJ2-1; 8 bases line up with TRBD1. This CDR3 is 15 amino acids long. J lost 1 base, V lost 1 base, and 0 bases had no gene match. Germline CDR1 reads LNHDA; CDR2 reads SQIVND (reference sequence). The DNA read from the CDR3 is TGTGCCAGTAGTATAGGACAGGGGTCCTACAATGAG. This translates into CASSIGQGSYNE. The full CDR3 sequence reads CASSIGQGSYNEQFF.

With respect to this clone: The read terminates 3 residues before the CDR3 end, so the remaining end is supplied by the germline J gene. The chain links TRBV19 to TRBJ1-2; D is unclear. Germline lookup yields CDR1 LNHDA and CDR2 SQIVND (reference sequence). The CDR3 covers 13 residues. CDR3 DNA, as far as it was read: TGTGCCAGTAGTAGCTGGAGCACAGATACC. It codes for CASSSWSTDT. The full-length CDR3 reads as CASSSWSTDTYTF.

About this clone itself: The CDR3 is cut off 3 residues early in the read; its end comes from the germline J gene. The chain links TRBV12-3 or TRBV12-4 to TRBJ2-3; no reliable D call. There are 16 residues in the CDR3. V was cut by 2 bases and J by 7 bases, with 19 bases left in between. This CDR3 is CASSLPPLAGRYTQYF. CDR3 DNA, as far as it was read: TGTGCCAGCAGTTTACCGCCATTGGCTGGCAGATATACG.

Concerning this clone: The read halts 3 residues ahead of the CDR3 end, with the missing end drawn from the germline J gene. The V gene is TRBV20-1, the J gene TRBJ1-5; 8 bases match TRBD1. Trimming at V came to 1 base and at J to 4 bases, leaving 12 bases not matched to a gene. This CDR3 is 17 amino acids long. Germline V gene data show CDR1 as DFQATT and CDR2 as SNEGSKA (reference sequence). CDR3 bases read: TGCAGTGCTAGAGCCGGCGCCAGACAGGGGATTAATCAGCCC. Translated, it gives CSARAGARQGINQP. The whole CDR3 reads CSARAGARQGINQPQHF.

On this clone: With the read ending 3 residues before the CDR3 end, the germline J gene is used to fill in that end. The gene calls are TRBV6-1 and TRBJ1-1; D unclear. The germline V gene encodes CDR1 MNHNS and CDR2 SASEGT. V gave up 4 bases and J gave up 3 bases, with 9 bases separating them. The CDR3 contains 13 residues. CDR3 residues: CASSVRGDTEAFF. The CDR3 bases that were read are TGTGCCAGCAGTGTACGGGGAGACACTGAA.

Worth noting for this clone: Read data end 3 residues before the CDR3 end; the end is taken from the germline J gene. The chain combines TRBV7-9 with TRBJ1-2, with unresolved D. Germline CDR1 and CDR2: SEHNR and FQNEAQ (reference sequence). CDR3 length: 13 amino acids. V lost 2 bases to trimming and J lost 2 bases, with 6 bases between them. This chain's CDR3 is CASSLLGNYGYTF. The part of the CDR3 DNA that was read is TGTGCCAGCAGCTTATTAGGGAACTATGGC.

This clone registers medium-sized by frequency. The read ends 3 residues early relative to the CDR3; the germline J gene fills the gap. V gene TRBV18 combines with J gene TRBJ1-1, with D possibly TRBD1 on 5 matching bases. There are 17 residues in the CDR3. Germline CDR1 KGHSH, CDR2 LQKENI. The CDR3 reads CASSPRDLTTDIPKAFF. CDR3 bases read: TGTGCCAGCTCACCACGAGATTTAACAACGGACATCCCTAAA. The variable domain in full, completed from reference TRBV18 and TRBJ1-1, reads NAGVMQNPRHLVRRRGQEARLRCSPMKGHSHVYWYRQLPEEGLKFMVYLQKENIIDESGMPKERFSAEFPKEGPSILRIQQVVRGDSAAYFCASSPRDLTTDIPKAFFGQGTRLTVV.

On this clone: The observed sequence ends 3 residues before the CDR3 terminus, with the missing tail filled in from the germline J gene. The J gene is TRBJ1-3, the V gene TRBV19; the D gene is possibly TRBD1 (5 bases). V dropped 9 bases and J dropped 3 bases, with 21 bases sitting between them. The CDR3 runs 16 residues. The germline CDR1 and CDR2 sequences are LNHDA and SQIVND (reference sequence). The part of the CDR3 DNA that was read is TGTGCCAGCGCCTACGGGGGGACGATGTATGGAAACACC. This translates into CASAYGGTMYGNT. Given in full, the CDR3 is CASAYGGTMYGNTIYF.

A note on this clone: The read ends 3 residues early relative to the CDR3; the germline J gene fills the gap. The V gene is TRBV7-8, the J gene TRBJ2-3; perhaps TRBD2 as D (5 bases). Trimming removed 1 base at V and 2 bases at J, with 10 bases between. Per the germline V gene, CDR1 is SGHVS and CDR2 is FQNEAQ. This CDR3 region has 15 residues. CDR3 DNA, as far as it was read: TGTGCCAGCAGCTTAGAACCGGGGATCACAGATACG. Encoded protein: CASSLEPGITDT. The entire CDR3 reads CASSLEPGITDTQYF. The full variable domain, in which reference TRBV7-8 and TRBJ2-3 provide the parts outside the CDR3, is GAGVSQSPRYKVAKRGQDVALRCDPISGHVSLFWYQQALGQGPEFLTYFQNEAQLDKSGLPSDRFFAERPEGSVSTLKIQRTQQEDSAVYLCASSLEPGITDTQYFGPGTRLTVL.

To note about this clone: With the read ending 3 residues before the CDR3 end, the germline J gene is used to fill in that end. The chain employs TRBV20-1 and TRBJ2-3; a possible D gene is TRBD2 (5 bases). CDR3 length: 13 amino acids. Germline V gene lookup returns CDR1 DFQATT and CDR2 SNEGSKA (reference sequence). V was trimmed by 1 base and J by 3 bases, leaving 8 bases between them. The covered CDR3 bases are TGCAGTGCTAGAGTTTCGGGGACAGATACG. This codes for CSARVSGTDT. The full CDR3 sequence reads CSARVSGTDTQYF.

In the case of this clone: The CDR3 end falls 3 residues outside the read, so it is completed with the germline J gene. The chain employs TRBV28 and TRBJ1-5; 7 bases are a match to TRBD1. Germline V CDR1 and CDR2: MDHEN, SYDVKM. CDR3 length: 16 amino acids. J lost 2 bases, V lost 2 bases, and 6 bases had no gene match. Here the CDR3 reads CASSLLTGTGNQPQHF. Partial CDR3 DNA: TGTGCCAGCAGTTTACTGACTGGGACAGGCAATCAGCCC.

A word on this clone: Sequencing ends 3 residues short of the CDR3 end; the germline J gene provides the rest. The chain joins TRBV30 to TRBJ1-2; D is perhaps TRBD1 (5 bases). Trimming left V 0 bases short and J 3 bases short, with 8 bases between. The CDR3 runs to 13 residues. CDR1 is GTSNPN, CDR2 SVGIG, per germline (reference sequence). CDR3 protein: CAWSVVGHYGYTF. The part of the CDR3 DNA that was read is TGTGCCTGGAGTGTTGTGGGGCACTATGGC. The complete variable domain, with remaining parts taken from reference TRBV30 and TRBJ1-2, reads SQTIHQWPATLVQPVGSPLSLECTVEGTSNPNLYWYRQAAGRGLQLLFYSVGIGQISSEVPQNLSASRPQDRQFILSSKKLLLSDSGFYLCAWSVVGHYGYTFGSGTRLTVV.

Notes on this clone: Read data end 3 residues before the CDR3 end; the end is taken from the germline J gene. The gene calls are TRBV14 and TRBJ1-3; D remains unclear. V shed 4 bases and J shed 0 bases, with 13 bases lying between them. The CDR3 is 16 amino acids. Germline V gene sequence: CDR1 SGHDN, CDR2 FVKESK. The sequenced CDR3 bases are TGTGCCAGCAGCCGCTTCCTGGCCAACTCTGGAAACACC. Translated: CASSRFLANSGNT. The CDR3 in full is CASSRFLANSGNTIYF.

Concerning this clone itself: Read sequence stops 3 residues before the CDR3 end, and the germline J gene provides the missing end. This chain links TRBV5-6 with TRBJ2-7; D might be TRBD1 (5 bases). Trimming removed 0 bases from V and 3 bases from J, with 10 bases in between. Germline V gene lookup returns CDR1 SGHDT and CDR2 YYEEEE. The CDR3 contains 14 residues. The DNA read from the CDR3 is TGTGCCAGCAGCTTGGGGCAGGGATACTACGAG. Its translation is CASSLGQGYYE. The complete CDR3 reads CASSLGQGYYEQYF.

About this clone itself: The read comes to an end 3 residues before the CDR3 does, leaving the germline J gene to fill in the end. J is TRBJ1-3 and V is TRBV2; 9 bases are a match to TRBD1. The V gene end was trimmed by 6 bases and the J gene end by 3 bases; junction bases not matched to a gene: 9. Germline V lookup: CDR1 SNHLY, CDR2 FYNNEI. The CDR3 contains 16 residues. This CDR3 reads CASRTDRGMVGNTIYF. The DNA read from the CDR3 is TGTGCCAGCAGGACGGACAGGGGAATGGTTGGAAACACC.